The rows below give T cell receptor beta chains drawn from one sample of a study of shared clonotypes between healthy human individuals. Repertoires were generated with immunoSEQ multiplex PCR, while TCRdb's copy carries only in-frame clones and drops some. The repertoire holds approximately 2.5 million clones, 80% to 95% seen once, with approximately 0.36% in the top ten. The sequencing input was naive CD4+ T cells from PBMCs. The receptors were sampled from a man aged 18 to 29 in good health. Some clones in this sample may be carry-over from other donors' samples. The CDR3 runs from the conserved cysteine through the conserved F or W. Fields, in order: D gene, V gene, clone size, J gene, CDR3 DNA, CDR3 protein. The D gene is left open where the match is weak. Some rows mark clone size as missing; the rest say once, few, many or name a class of expanded clone.

>TRBD2|TRBV15|-|TRBJ2-5
TGTGCCACCAGCAGAGATTTTAGGACTAGCCAAGAGACCCAGTACTTC
CATSRDFRTSQETQYF
>-|TRBV6-1|-|TRBJ2-2
TGTGCCAGCAGTGAATTTGGTCGACATACCGGGGAGCTGTTTTTT
CASSEFGRHTGELFF
>-|TRBV6-1|-|TRBJ2-3
TGTGCCAGCAGTGAGCGACTAGTCCCCACAGATACGCAGTATTTT
CASSERLVPTDTQYF
>TRBD1|TRBV2|-|TRBJ1-5
TGTGCCAGCAGTCCCGGATTGACAGGGACCCAGCCCCAGCATTTT
CASSPGLTGTQPQHF
>-|TRBV14|-|TRBJ2-1
TGTGCCAGCAGCCAAGATCCCCTCCAATACAATGAGCAGTTCTTC
CASSQDPLQYNEQFF
>-|TRBV28|once|TRBJ2-7
TGTGCCAGCAGTTTAGGGCTCCCGCGGCAGTACTTC
CASSLGLPRQYF
>-|TRBV7-2|-|TRBJ2-1
TGTGCCAGCAGCTCTCCCAAGTTCGATCAGGAGTTCTTC
CASSSPKFDQEFF
>-|TRBV9|-|TRBJ2-3
TGTGCCAGCGCCCAGGGGAGGGCGAGGGATACGCAGTATTTT
CASAQGRARDTQYF
>-|TRBV7-9|-|TRBJ2-5
TGTGCCAGCAGCTTAATGTTTCGGGAGACCCAGTACTTC
CASSLMFRETQYF
>-|TRBV30|-|TRBJ1-2
TGTGCCTGGAATCCTGGGGGACCCGGGGGCTACACCTTC
CAWNPGGPGGYTF
>TRBD1|TRBV29-1|-|TRBJ1-2
TGCAGCGTTGGGGACAGGGATCGGGGCTACACCTTC
CSVGDRDRGYTF
>-|TRBV27|-|TRBJ1-1
TGTGCCAGCTCCCCCCCCGGAACTGAAGCTTTCTTT
CASSPPGTEAFF
>-|TRBV19|-|TRBJ1-2
TGTGCCAGTAGTACCAGACCACAAGGCTACACCTTC
CASSTRPQGYTF
>-|TRBV10-3|once|TRBJ1-2
TGTGCCATCAGTGACCCTGGGACTGATGGGGGCTACACCTTC
CAISDPGTDGGYTF
>-|TRBV28|once|TRBJ2-5
TGTGCCAGCAGTTTATTGAGGGAGACCCAGTACTTC
CASSLLRETQYF
>TRBD1|TRBV5-4|-|TRBJ1-2
TGTGCCAGCAGCTTGTCAGGGGGGGGTGGCTACACCTTC
CASSLSGGGGYTF
>TRBD2|TRBV4-2|-|TRBJ2-5
TGTGCCAGCAGCGGGGGGAGCGGGAGGGCCGAAGAGACCCAGTACTTC
CASSGGSGRAEETQYF
>-|TRBV10-1|-|TRBJ2-2
TGCGCCAGCAGTGAGTCGAGGGGGGGTCGCACCGGGGAGCTGTTTTTT
CASSESRGGRTGELFF
>TRBD1|TRBV5-4|-|TRBJ2-6
TGTGCCAGCAGCTCCTCAGAACAGGGGCCTTTTGGGGCCAACGTCCTGACTTTC
CASSSSEQGPFGANVLTF
>TRBD1|TRBV10-2|-|TRBJ2-7
TGCGCCAGCACCAACCAGGACAGGCAGACCTACGAGCAGTACTTC
CASTNQDRQTYEQYF
>-|TRBV25-1|-|TRBJ1-6
TGTGCCAGCAGTGGCGAATCCCAGGGAGGTTGGGATAATTCACCCCTCCACTTT
CASSGESQGGWDNSPLHF
>-|TRBV29-1|-|TRBJ1-1
TGCAGCGTTGGATGGGTCTTTTTAGGGGGCACTGAAGCTTTCTTT
CSVGWVFLGGTEAFF
>TRBD1|TRBV7-2|-|TRBJ1-1
TGTGCCAGCAGCCCCAGACAGGGGGCGAACACTGAAGCTTTCTTT
CASSPRQGANTEAFF
>-|TRBV28|once|TRBJ2-7
TGTGCCAGCACCGCGGGGAGAACCTACGAGCAGTACTTC
CASTAGRTYEQYF
>TRBD1|TRBV28|-|TRBJ2-2
TGTGCCAGCAGTTCCGCCGGGACAGGGGCCGGGGAGCTGTTTTTT
CASSSAGTGAGELFF
>-|TRBV7-3|-|TRBJ2-3
TGTGCCAGCAGTAGGGAGGAAGCAGATACGCAGTATTTT
CASSREEADTQYF
>-|TRBV2|-|TRBJ1-1
TGTGCCAGCAGTGCCCGGATTATCGGAGCTTTCTTT
CASSARIIGAFF
>-|TRBV18|-|TRBJ1-2
TGTGCCAGCTCACCCCCGGGACTGGATCACTATGGCTACACCTTC
CASSPPGLDHYGYTF
>TRBD2|TRBV28|-|TRBJ2-5
TGTGCCAGCAGTTCCACTAGCGGGAGAGGGGAAGAGACCCAGTACTTC
CASSSTSGRGEETQYF
>-|TRBV5-1|-|TRBJ2-1
TGCGCCAGCAGCTTGACGGTAACCTACAATGAGCAGTTCTTC
CASSLTVTYNEQFF